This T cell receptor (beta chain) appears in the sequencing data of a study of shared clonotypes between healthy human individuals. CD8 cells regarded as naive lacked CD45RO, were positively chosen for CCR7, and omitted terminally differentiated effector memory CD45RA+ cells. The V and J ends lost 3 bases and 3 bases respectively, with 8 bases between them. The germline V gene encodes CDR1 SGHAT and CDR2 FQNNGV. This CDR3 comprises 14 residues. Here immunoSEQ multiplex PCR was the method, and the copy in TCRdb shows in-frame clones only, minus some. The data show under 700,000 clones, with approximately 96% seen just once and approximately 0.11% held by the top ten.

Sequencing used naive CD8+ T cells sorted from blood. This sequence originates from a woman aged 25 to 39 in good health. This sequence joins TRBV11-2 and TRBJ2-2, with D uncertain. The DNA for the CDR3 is TGTGCCAGCAGCTTGGGTCGGTACACCGGGGAGCTGTTTTTT. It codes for CASSLGRYTGELFF. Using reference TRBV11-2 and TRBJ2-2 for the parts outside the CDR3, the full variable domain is EAGVAQSPRYKIIEKRQSVAFWCNPISGHATLYWYQQILGQGPKLLIQFQNNGVVDDSQLPKDRFSAERLKGVDSTLKIQPAKLEDSAVYLCASSLGRYTGELFFGEGSRLTVL.